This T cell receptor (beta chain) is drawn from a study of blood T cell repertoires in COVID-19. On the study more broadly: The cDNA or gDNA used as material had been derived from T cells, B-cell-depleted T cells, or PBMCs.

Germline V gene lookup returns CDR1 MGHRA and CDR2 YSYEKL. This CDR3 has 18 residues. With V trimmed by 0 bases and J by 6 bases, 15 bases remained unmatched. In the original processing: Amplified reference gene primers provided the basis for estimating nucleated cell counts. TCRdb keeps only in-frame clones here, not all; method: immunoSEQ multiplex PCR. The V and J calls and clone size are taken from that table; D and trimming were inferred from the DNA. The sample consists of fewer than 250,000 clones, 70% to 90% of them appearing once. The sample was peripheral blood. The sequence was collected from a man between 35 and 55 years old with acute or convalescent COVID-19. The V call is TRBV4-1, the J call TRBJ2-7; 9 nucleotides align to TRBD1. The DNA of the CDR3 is TGCGCCAGCAGCCAAGATTTTGGGGACAGGGCATTTTGGAGCGAGCAGTACTTC. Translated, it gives CASSQDFGDRAFWSEQYF.